The 30 T cell receptor beta chains in this list originate from one sample, sequenced in a study of chemoradiotherapy in HPV16-positive cancers. Libraries were prepared by immunoSEQ multiplex PCR; TCRdb keeps only in-frame clonotypes and omits some of them. The sample records under 6,500 clones, 86% being singletons. Specimen: tumor tissue, collected from a patient who underwent chemoradiotherapy. The receptors shown here come from a human donor with HPV-associated anogenital cancer.

This chain uses TRBV9 with TRBJ1-4, with 7 nucleotides matching TRBD1. V shed 0 bases and J 1 base; nucleotides not matched to a gene: 3. In germline, CDR1 is SGDLS, CDR2 YYNGEE. The CDR3 has 16 residues. The CDR3 DNA reads as TGTGCCAGCAGCGTAGGACAGGGTCAAACTAATGAAAAACTGTTTTTT. This translates into CASSVGQGQTNEKLFF.

The chain recombines TRBV18 with TRBJ2-1; the D call may be TRBD1 or TRBD2 (5 bases each). V dropped 0 bases and J dropped 7 bases, with 22 bases sitting between them. Germline CDR1 is KGHSH and CDR2 is LQKENI. The CDR3 consists of 18 residues. The CDR3 region is CASSPPTQGAYPWNEQFF. The CDR3 bases are TGTGCCAGCTCACCACCAACCCAGGGAGCATACCCATGGAATGAGCAGTTCTTC.

The CDR3 DNA follows: TGTGCCAGCAGCTTCGTCCACGCGGGAGAGTACAATGAGCAGTTCTTC. The encoded protein is CASSFVHAGEYNEQFF. The chain employs TRBV5-6 and TRBJ2-1; TRBD2 aligns across 7 bases. Unmatched junction bases numbered 9, after V lost 2 bases and J lost 4 bases. CDR1 SGHDT and CDR2 YYEEEE come from the germline V gene. The length of the CDR3 is 16 residues.

The V call is TRBV9, the J call TRBJ1-5; TRBD1 might be the D (5 bases). Trimming removed 0 bases from V and 7 bases from J, with 8 bases in between. CDR1 is SGDLS and CDR2 is YYNGEE in the germline V gene. The length of the CDR3 is 13 residues. CDR3 sequence (DNA): TGTGCCAGCAGCGTAGAAGAGGGGCAGCCCCAGCATTTT. Protein: CASSVEEGQPQHF.

The chain links TRBV6-1 to TRBJ2-1; 7 nucleotides match TRBD2. From germline, CDR1 is MNHNS and CDR2 SASEGT. Losses at the gene ends were 9 bases for V and 9 bases for J; bases not matched to a gene: 8. This CDR3 region has 12 residues. Here the CDR3 reads CASRTTSSEQFF. CDR3 nucleotides: TGTGCCAGTCGAACGACTAGCAGTGAGCAGTTCTTC.

This chain joins TRBV19 and TRBJ2-2; TRBD1 matches at 7 bases. Germline V lookup: CDR1 LNHDA, CDR2 SQIVND (reference sequence). With 5 bases clipped from V and 0 bases from J, the junction kept 0 bases outside the gene matches. The CDR3 has 14 residues. The CDR3 here is CASSGTANTGELFF. In DNA, the CDR3 is TGTGCCAGTAGTGGGACAGCGAACACCGGGGAGCTGTTTTTT.

The CDR3 reads CATSRDTTGDQPQHF. CDR3 DNA: TGTGCCACCAGCAGAGATACGACAGGTGATCAGCCCCAGCATTTT. V usage is TRBV15 and J usage is TRBJ1-5, with D possibly TRBD1 on 6 matching bases. The germline V gene has CDR1 LNHNV and CDR2 YYDKDF (reference sequence). This CDR3 is 15 amino acids long. V lost 0 bases to trimming and J lost 5 bases, with 11 bases between them.

V usage is TRBV9 and J usage is TRBJ2-7; TRBD1 is a possible D gene (5 bases). This CDR3 is 15 amino acids long. Deletions cut 0 bases from V and 3 bases from J, with 13 bases between. Germline V gene lookup returns CDR1 SGDLS and CDR2 YYNGEE. CDR3 in DNA: TGTGCCAGCAGCGTAGCTGGGGCGGAAGTCTACGAGCAGTACTTC. Amino acids: CASSVAGAEVYEQYF.

The chain recombines TRBV7-9 with TRBJ2-4; 8 bases map to TRBD1. J lost 13 bases, V lost 3 bases, and 11 bases had no gene match. The CDR3 covers 14 residues. Germline-derived CDR1 and CDR2 are SEHNR and FQNEAQ (reference sequence). The CDR3 DNA sequence: TGTGCCAGCAGCTTCCCCGGACAGGGCCTATGGCAGTACTTC. Translated, it gives CASSFPGQGLWQYF.

This chain joins TRBV9 and TRBJ2-7; D perhaps matches TRBD2 (5 bases). Trimming shortened V by 0 bases and J by 3 bases, and 13 bases separated the two germline ends. The CDR3 spans 15 residues. Germline CDR1 is SGDLS and CDR2 is YYNGEE. Written as DNA, the CDR3 is TGTGCCAGCAGCGTAGCACCCAGCGGAGGCTACGAGCAGTACTTC. Amino acid sequence: CASSVAPSGGYEQYF. The variable domain in full, with the rest retrieved from reference TRBV9 and TRBJ2-7, is DSGVTQTPKHLITATGQRVTLRCSPRSGDLSVYWYQQSLDQGLQFLIQYYNGEERAKGNILERFSAQQFPDLHSELNLSSLELGDSALYFCASSVAPSGGYEQYFGPGTRLTVT.

This chain uses TRBV15 with TRBJ2-7, with D perhaps TRBD2 (5 bases). This CDR3 contains 15 residues. The germline CDR1 and CDR2 sequences are LNHNV and YYDKDF (reference sequence). The V end lost 0 bases, the J end lost 0 bases, and 9 bases lay between the germline ends. CDR3 nucleotide sequence: TGTGCCACCAGCAGAGAGAGGGCAGCCTCCTACGAGCAGTACTTC. This codes for CATSRERAASYEQYF.

This clone appeared a single time. The gene calls are TRBV29-1 and TRBJ2-1; 12 bases are shared with TRBD2. The CDR3 loop spans 18 amino acids. The trim removed 5 bases at V and 9 bases at J, leaving 20 bases unmatched. Germline loops: CDR1 SQVTM, CDR2 ANQGSEA. The DNA for the CDR3 is TGCAGCGTTCATAGACTGGGCTCGGTCCTAGCGGGAGGGGGTGAGCAGTTCTTC. Residues: CSVHRLGSVLAGGGEQFF.

The chain combines TRBV29-1 with TRBJ1-1, with TRBD1 matching 8 bases. The germline CDR1 and CDR2 sequences are SQVTM and ANQGSEA. V was pared by 6 bases and J by 5 bases, with 14 bases of the junction left unmatched. CDR3 length equals 15 residues. CDR3 sequence (DNA): TGCAGCGTGTACCTAGACAGGGGCGGTTTGACTGAAGCTTTCTTT. Amino acids: CSVYLDRGGLTEAFF.

The V gene is TRBV30, the J gene TRBJ1-1; D unresolved. Germline CDR1 is GTSNPN and CDR2 is SVGIG (reference sequence). The CDR3 runs 15 residues. Trimming shortened V by 2 bases and J by 2 bases, and 15 bases separated the two germline ends. The DNA for the CDR3 is TGTGCCTGGAGTCCTACCCGGGCCGTAAACACTGAAGCTTTCTTT. It is translated as CAWSPTRAVNTEAFF.

The chain is built from TRBV9 and TRBJ2-3, with 7 bases that match TRBD2. Trimming at V came to 0 bases and at J to 4 bases, leaving 5 bases not matched to a gene. Germline V CDR1 and CDR2: SGDLS, YYNGEE. The CDR3 contains 15 residues. The CDR3 sequence: CASSVGSGPADTQYF. The CDR3 DNA is TGTGCCAGCAGCGTAGGTAGCGGGCCTGCAGATACGCAGTATTTT. The full variable domain, its missing parts supplied by reference TRBV9 and TRBJ2-3, is DSGVTQTPKHLITATGQRVTLRCSPRSGDLSVYWYQQSLDQGLQFLIQYYNGEERAKGNILERFSAQQFPDLHSELNLSSLELGDSALYFCASSVGSGPADTQYFGPGTRLTVL.

The CDR3 nucleotides are TGTGCCAGCAGCGGAGGTCAGGGGTACGAGCAGTACTTC. Protein: CASSGGQGYEQYF. The J gene is TRBJ2-7, the V gene TRBV5-4; weak D call: TRBD1 (6 bases). V was cut by 4 bases and J by 4 bases, with 12 bases left in between. The CDR3 is 13 residues long. Germline values: CDR1 SGHNT, CDR2 YYREEE (reference sequence).

The chain recombines TRBV28 with TRBJ2-5; 10 bases are a match to TRBD1. Germline loops: CDR1 MDHEN, CDR2 SYDVKM. The CDR3 spans 15 residues. The V gene end was trimmed by 6 bases and the J gene end by 4 bases; junction bases not matched to a gene: 8. CDR3 in DNA: TGTGCCAGCAGCTGGGGACAGGGGTTGGGAGAGACCCAGTACTTC. Amino acids: CASSWGQGLGETQYF.

This chain links TRBV5-8 with TRBJ2-5, with TRBD1 matching 8 bases. V was clipped by 6 bases and J by 5 bases; unmatched bases: 9. Germline CDR1 is SGHTS and CDR2 is YDEGEE. CDR3 length: 14 residues. CDR3 in amino acids: CASTPTDRVETQYF. The CDR3 DNA sequence: TGTGCCAGCACCCCTACGGACAGGGTCGAGACCCAGTACTTC.

The rearrangement joins TRBV29-1 to TRBJ2-5, with D perhaps TRBD2 (5 bases). The J call is in doubt because the DNA end fits TRBJ2-7 better. This CDR3 is built from 11 residues. Germline loops: CDR1 SQVTM, CDR2 ANQGSEA. This CDR3 reads CSVVRGDEQYF. The CDR3, as DNA: TGCAGCGTTGTACGGGGTGACGAGCAGTACTTC.

This chain links TRBV9 with TRBJ2-5, with 9 bases lining up with TRBD2. Gene TRBJ2-7 matches the end of the DNA better, so the J call may be wrong. The germline CDR1 and CDR2 sequences are SGDLS and YYNGEE. The CDR3 length is 15 residues. CDR3 amino acids: CASSQSGRNSDEQYF. The CDR3 DNA sequence: TGTGCCAGCAGCCAAAGCGGGAGGAATAGCGACGAGCAGTACTTC.

The chain links TRBV4-3 to TRBJ2-5; D gene unclear. Trimming took off 0 bases at V and 4 bases at J, with 12 bases between the two ends. This CDR3 region has 15 residues. The V gene's germline CDR1 is LGHNA and CDR2 YSLEER. CDR3 amino acids: CASSQEARRRETQYF. The CDR3 nucleotides are TGCGCCAGCAGCCAAGAGGCGAGGCGGCGAGAGACCCAGTACTTC.

The chain recombines TRBV7-2 with TRBJ2-1; D is possibly TRBD1 (5 bases). The CDR3 is 13 amino acids. V was clipped by 3 bases and J by 8 bases, with 11 bases between them. The V gene's germline CDR1 is SGHTA and CDR2 FQGNSA. In nucleotides, the CDR3 is TGTGCCAGCAGCTTTGAGAGCAGGGATGAGCAGTTCTTC. This translates into CASSFESRDEQFF. The full variable domain, its missing parts supplied by reference TRBV7-2 and TRBJ2-1, is GAGVSQSPSNKVTEKGKDVELRCDPISGHTALYWYRQSLGQGLEFLIYFQGNSAPDKSGLPSDRFSAERTGGSVSTLTIQRTQQEDSAVYLCASSFESRDEQFFGPGTRLTVL.

V gene TRBV19 combines with J gene TRBJ2-5; 9 positions match TRBD1. With V trimmed by 4 bases and J by 5 bases, 5 bases remained unmatched. The length of the CDR3 is 14 residues. From germline, CDR1 is LNHDA and CDR2 SQIVND (reference sequence). The CDR3 sequence: CASSTLTGGETQYF. CDR3 nucleotides: TGTGCCAGTAGTACCCTGACAGGGGGGGAGACCCAGTACTTC.

The chain links TRBV6-6 to TRBJ1-5; D gene ambiguous. V lost 5 bases and J lost 0, with 2 bases in between. Germline assignment: CDR1 MNHNY and CDR2 SVGAGI (reference sequence). The CDR3 is 12 amino acids. This CDR3 is CASSGSNQPQHF. The CDR3 coding sequence is TGTGCCAGCAGTGGTAGCAATCAGCCCCAGCATTTT.

This rearrangement joins TRBV19 to TRBJ2-2; TRBD2 might be the D (7 bases). This CDR3 contains 16 residues. V was clipped by 7 bases and J by 5 bases, with 20 bases between them. Germline-derived CDR1 and CDR2 are LNHDA and SQIVND (reference sequence). CDR3 sequence: CASTRRGGAGTGELFF. The CDR3 DNA reads TGTGCCAGTACTCGGAGGGGGGGTGCGGGTACCGGGGAGCTGTTTTTT. Full variable domain (rest looked up from reference TRBV19 and TRBJ2-2): DGGITQSPKYLFRKEGQNVTLSCEQNLNHDAMYWYRQDPGQGLRLIYYSQIVNDFQKGDIAEGYSVSREKKESFPLTVTSAQKNPTAFYLCASTRRGGAGTGELFFGEGSRLTVL.

The chain joins TRBV28 to TRBJ1-1, with D possibly being TRBD1 (5 bases). V shed 3 bases and J shed 5 bases, with 16 bases lying between them. The CDR3 length is 15 residues. CDR1 MDHEN and CDR2 SYDVKM come from the germline V gene. Here the CDR3 DNA reads TGTGCCAGCAGTTTTTCACCCCTTGGGGGGACTGAAGCTTTCTTT. The encoded protein is CASSFSPLGGTEAFF.

The gene calls are TRBV4-3 and TRBJ1-1; D possibly corresponds to TRBD1 (5 bases). The V gene's germline CDR1 is LGHNA and CDR2 YSLEER. V was cut by 1 base and J by 3 bases, with 12 bases left in between. The CDR3 spans 15 residues. CDR3 nucleotides: TGCGCCAGCAGCCAAGGGACATACAGGTACACTGAAGCTTTCTTT. It specifies CASSQGTYRYTEAFF.

The rearrangement uses TRBV18 and TRBJ1-2; a possible D gene is TRBD1 (5 bases). With 3 bases removed from V and 2 bases from J, the gap between germline ends came to 13 bases. Germline V gives CDR1 KGHSH, CDR2 LQKENI. The CDR3 is 15 residues long. Here the CDR3 DNA reads TGTGCCAGCTCACCCGACAGCGGAGCCAACTATGGCTACACCTTC. The encoded protein is CASSPDSGANYGYTF.

The chain couples TRBV7-3 to TRBJ2-1; tentative D call: TRBD2 (6 bases). Germline loops: CDR1 SGHTA, CDR2 FQGTGA. This CDR3 is built from 16 residues. The V gene lost 2 bases and the J gene lost 1 base, with 12 bases spanning the gap. CDR3 in amino acids: CASSLDTGASYNEQFF. The CDR3 DNA is TGTGCCAGCAGCTTAGATACGGGAGCTTCCTACAATGAGCAGTTCTTC.

The CDR3 nucleotides are TGTGCCAGCAGTTTACTGGGTGAAGCTTTCTTT. Translating it yields CASSLLGEAFF. The chain employs TRBV28 and TRBJ1-1; no clear D. Looked up from germline, CDR1 is MDHEN and CDR2 is SYDVKM. Trimming pared 2 bases from V and 7 bases from J, leaving 5 bases between. The CDR3 covers 11 residues.